These T cell receptor beta chains were read from a single sample in a study of early stage breast cancer tumors. Assay: immunoSEQ multiplex PCR; the TCRdb copy retains only in-frame clones and omits some. The sample lists roughly 53,000 clones; 90% to 95% were seen once. Sequenced input: blood. The receptors come from a person aged 70 to 85 with breast cancer. CDR3s include the opening cysteine and the closing phenylalanine or tryptophan. Rows give clone size only sometimes, using once, few, many, or a class for an expanded clone.

v_call clone_size cdr3_aa
TRBV5-1 - CASSLQGTSGNTIYF
TRBV2 few CASSVGQILPETQYF
TRBV11-2 - CASRTTGFNTGELFF
TRBV5-1 - CASSLGLAGGREQYF
TRBV30 once CAWSIQGNTEAFF
TRBV23-1 - CASSLGGSYEQYF
TRBV27 few CASTDLAGSYEQYF
TRBV6-5 once CASSYNLGQGSGELFF
TRBV5-6 - CASSLHTGELFF
TRBV29-1 - CSGMQGARTEAFF
TRBV18 - CASRRDRAGTEAFF
TRBV9 - CASSVEGDRTNYGYTF
TRBV5-1 - CASSFATDTQYF
TRBV6-6 - CATRETKLAHEQYF
TRBV7-2 once CASSRTSAQWDTQYF
TRBV19 - CASSTRGVGDTQYF
TRBV9 - CASSGQGTTNTGELFF
TRBV21-1 - CASSNAPGSNEKLFF
TRBV5-5 - CASSGQGGDYGYTF
TRBV5-1 - CASSLARGTLSTDTQYF
TRBV7-2 - CASSLRIAGGADTQYF
TRBV7-2 - CASSTSGGSETQYF
TRBV11-1 once CASSLLGGVYNEQFF
TRBV7-2 - CASSPQAGATRTGELFF
TRBV6-1 - CASSEAYGSGRGNNEQFF
TRBV6-1 - CASSERASGTVGDTQYF
TRBV9 - CASSVVAEDTEAFF
TRBV2 - CASSILGSTNYGYTF
TRBV5-6 - CASSFRDNEQFF
TRBV7-2 - CASSWDSGGSYNEQFF
TRBV18 - CASSLTSTDTQYF
TRBV15 - CATSGGQGATYEQYF
TRBV6-5 - CASSYQLPQRYSEAFF
TRBV6-1 - CGVSQAGAGGYTF
TRBV5-1 once CASTPGGPSDIQYF
TRBV29-1 - CSVELGHSGNTIYF
TRBV11-2 - CASSLDSKGTGWDYTF
TRBV19 - CASSIVGQHNEQFF
TRBV5-1 - CASRAGLTEQYF
TRBV9 - CASSVYDRGDEKLFF
TRBV6-1 few CASSEPRQGDYGYTF
TRBV5-6 - CASTPGGRGISSYNEQFF